Below, one T cell receptor (beta chain) is given with its context. Its antigen is as yet unknown. This sample is part of a study of identical twins. CDR1 and CDR2 (germline): SQVTM, ANQGSEA. V was shortened by 2 bases and J by 8 bases, with 9 bases between the two germline ends. This CDR3 comprises 11 residues. Points from the study as a whole: It was out-of-frame TCR alpha sharing in monozygotic twins that models underestimated. Zero-insertion analyses were open to partial confounding by invariant MAIT and iNKT cells.

TCRdb independently ran MiXCR on the 5' RACE reads; one entry per CDR3 protein. Found here are roughly 1,500,000 distinct CDR3 sequences, about 32% of them singletons; the top ten hold approximately 0.29%. All donors comprised healthy Caucasians. The V call is TRBV29-1, the J call TRBJ1-2; no clear D. The clonotype originates from a newborn girl in good health. Sequencing input: cord blood. In nucleotides, the CDR3 is TGCAGCGTTGAATCCGGGAGCGGCTACACCTTC. Translated: CSVESGSGYTF.